Described below is a single T cell receptor (beta chain) sequence and its context. The data stem from a study of shared clonotypes between healthy human individuals. This table comes from immunoSEQ multiplex PCR, and its TCRdb copy is limited to in-frame clones, with some not included. The sample yields roughly 1.5 million clones, approximately 98% seen once. Trimming left V 2 bases short and J 7 bases short, with 12 bases between. The CDR3 spans 14 residues. Germline loops: CDR1 SGHVS, CDR2 FNYEAQ. Adult donors, all healthy and HIV-negative, had no recent acute infections or vaccinations. The gene calls are TRBV7-6 and TRBJ1-5, with a possible D match to TRBD1 (6 bases). Specimen: naive CD4+ T cells sorted from blood. Specified subset: CD45RA+ positively selected. This receptor was taken from a man aged 25 to 45 in good health. The CDR3 DNA reads TGTGCCAGCAGCTTACAAACAGGGTCACAGCCCCAGCATTTT. This codes for CASSLQTGSQPQHF.